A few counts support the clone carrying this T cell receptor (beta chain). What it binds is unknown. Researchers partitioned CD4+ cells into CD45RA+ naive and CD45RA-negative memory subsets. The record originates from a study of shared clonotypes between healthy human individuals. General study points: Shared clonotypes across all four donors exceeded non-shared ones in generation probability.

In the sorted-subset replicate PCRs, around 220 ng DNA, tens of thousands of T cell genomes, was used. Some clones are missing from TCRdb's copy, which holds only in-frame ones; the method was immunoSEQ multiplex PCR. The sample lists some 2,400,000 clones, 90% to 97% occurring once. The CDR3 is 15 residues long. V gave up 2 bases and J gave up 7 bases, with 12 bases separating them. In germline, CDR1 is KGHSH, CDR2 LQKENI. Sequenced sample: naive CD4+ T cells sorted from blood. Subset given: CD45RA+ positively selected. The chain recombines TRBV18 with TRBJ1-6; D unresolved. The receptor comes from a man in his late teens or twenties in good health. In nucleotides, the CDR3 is TGTGCCAGCTCACCATGGCAGGAAAAAAATTCACCCCTCCACTTT. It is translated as CASSPWQEKNSPLHF.